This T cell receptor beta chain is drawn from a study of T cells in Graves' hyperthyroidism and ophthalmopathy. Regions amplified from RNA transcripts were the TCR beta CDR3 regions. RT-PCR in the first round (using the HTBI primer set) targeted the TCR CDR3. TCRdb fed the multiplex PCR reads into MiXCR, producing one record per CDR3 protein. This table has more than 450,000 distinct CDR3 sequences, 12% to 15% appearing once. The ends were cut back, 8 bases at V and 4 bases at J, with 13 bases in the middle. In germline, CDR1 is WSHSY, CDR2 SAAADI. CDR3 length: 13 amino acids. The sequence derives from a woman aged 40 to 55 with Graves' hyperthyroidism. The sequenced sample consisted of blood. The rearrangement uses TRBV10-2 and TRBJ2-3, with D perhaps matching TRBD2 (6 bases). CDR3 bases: TGCGCCAGCCAAGCGGGCCTTGCAGATACGCAGTATTTT. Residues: CASQAGLADTQYF.